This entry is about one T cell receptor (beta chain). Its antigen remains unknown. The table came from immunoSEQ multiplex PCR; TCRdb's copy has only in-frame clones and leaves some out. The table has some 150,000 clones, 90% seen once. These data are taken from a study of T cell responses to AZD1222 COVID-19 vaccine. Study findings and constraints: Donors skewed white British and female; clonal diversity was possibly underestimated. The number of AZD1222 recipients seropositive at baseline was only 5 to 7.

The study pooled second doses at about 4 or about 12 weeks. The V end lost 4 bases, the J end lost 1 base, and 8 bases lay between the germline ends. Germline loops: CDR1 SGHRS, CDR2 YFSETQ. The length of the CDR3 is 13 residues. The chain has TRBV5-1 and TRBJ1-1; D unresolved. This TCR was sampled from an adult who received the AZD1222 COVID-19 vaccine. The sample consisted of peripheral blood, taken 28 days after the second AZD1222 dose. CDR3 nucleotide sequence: TGCGCCAGCAGCCCGCACGGGAACACTGAAGCTTTCTTT. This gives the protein CASSPHGNTEAFF.